The rows below give T cell receptor beta chains drawn from one sample of a study of cytomegalovirus exposure and HLA in healthy donors. Assay used: immunoSEQ multiplex PCR; TCRdb lists only in-frame clones, some missing. This repertoire shows about 150,000 clones, around four fifths found once; its top ten account for about 8.1%. Sequenced sample: PBMCs. Receptor source: a woman aged 50 to 60 in good health and CMV-seropositive. Both conserved end residues are part of each CDR3. D genes are given only for firm matches. The size field is filled for only some rows; it gives once, few, many or a size class.

abundance	v_gene	d_gene	j_gene	CDR3aa	CDR3nt
few	TRBV7-9	-	TRBJ1-1	CASSKGQNTEAFF	TGTGCCAGCAGCAAGGGACAGAACACTGAAGCTTTCTTT
-	TRBV5-1	-	TRBJ2-7	CASREGYEQYF	TGCGCCAGCAGGGAGGGTTACGAGCAGTACTTC
-	TRBV6-5	TRBD2	TRBJ2-1	CASSYSSEPGGNEQFF	TGTGCCAGCAGTTACTCGAGTGAGCCCGGGGGGAATGAGCAGTTCTTC
-	TRBV4-1	-	TRBJ1-2	CASSQGGGVGYGYTF	TGCGCCAGCAGCCAAGGCGGAGGGGTGGGGTATGGCTACACCTTC
few	TRBV19	-	TRBJ2-3	CASSLVGSSSTDTQYF	TGTGCCAGTAGCTTGGTGGGCAGCTCTAGCACAGATACGCAGTATTTT
few	TRBV4-2	-	TRBJ1-2	CASSLGGGGNYGYTF	TGTGCCAGCAGCCTGGGGGGAGGGGGTAACTATGGCTACACCTTC
-	TRBV5-4	-	TRBJ1-2	CASSLDNDYGYTF	TGTGCCAGCAGCTTGGACAACGACTATGGCTACACCTTC
once	TRBV2	-	TRBJ2-2	CASRVQSNTGELFF	TGTGCCAGCAGAGTACAGAGTAACACCGGGGAGCTGTTTTTT
-	TRBV5-4	-	TRBJ1-2	CASSLSTPGDYGYTF	TGTGCCAGCAGTCTTTCCACCCCAGGGGACTATGGCTACACCTTC
few	TRBV15	-	TRBJ2-6	CATSNSSPSGANVLTF	TGTGCCACCAGCAACAGTAGTCCATCTGGGGCCAACGTCCTGACTTTC
once	TRBV6-5	-	TRBJ1-4	CASSYSGGDEKLFF	TGTGCCAGCAGTTACTCGGGGGGTGATGAAAAACTGTTTTTT
-	TRBV19	TRBD1	TRBJ1-1	CASSETGGLDTEAFF	TGTGCCAGTAGCGAGACAGGGGGCTTGGACACTGAAGCTTTCTTT
once	TRBV2	-	TRBJ1-1	CASIRGNTEAFF	TGTGCCAGCATTAGGGGTAACACTGAAGCTTTCTTT
few	TRBV6-5	-	TRBJ2-1	CASISLRGEYNEQFF	TGTGCCAGCATTTCCCTCAGGGGGGAGTACAATGAGCAGTTCTTC
-	TRBV4-2	-	TRBJ1-5	CASSQEPAEGYGNQPQHF	TGTGCCAGCAGCCAAGAACCCGCTGAGGGTTACGGCAATCAGCCCCAGCATTTT
-	TRBV7-2	TRBD2	TRBJ2-1	CASSPGLAGAQFF	TGTGCCAGCAGCCCCGGACTAGCGGGGGCGCAGTTCTTC
-	TRBV2	TRBD1	TRBJ2-7	CATNRDSYEQYF	TGTGCCACAAACCGGGACAGCTACGAGCAGTACTTC